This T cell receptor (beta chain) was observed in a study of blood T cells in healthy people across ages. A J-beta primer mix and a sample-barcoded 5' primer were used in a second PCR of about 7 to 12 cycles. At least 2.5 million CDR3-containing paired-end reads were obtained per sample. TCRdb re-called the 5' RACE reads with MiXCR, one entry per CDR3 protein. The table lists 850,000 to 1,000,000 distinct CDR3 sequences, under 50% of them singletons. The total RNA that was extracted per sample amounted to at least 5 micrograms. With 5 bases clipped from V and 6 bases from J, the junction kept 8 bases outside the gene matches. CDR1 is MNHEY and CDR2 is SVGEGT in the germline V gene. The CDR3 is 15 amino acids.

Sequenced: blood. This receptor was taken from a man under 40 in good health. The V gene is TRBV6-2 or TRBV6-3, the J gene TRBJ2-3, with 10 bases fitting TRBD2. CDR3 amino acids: CASSLTAGGQDTQYF. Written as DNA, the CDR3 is TGTGCCAGCAGTCTCACAGCGGGGGGGCAGGATACGCAGTATTTT.